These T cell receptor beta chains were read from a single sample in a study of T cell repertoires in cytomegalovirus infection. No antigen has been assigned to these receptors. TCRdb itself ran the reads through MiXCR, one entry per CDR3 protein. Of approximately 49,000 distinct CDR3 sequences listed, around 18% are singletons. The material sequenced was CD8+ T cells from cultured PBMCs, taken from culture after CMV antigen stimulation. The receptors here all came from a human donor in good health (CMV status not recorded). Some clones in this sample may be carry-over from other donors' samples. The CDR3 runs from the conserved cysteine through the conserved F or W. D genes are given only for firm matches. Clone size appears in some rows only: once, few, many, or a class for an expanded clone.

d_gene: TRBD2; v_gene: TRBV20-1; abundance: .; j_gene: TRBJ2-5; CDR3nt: TGCAGTGCTTACCCCACTAGCGACCAAGAGACCCAGTACTTC; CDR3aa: CSAYPTSDQETQYF
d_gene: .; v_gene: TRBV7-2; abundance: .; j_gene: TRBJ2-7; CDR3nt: TGTGCCAGCAGCTTGACAGGCTACGAGCAGTACTTC; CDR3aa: CASSLTGYEQYF
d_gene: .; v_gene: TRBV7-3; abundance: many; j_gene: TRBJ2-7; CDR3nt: TGTGCCAGCAGCTTAGGGCCAGGGACTCTCTACGAGCAGTACTTC; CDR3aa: CASSLGPGTLYEQYF
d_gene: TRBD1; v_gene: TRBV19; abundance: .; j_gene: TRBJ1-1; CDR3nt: TGTGCCAGTAGCCAATCGGGGACAGGGTGGAGTGAAGCTTTCTTT; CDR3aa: CASSQSGTGWSEAFF
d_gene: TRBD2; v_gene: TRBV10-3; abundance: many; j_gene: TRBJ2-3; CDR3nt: TGTGCCACCCTTGGGCGGGAGGGGTTCACAGATACGCAGTATTTT; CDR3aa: CATLGREGFTDTQYF
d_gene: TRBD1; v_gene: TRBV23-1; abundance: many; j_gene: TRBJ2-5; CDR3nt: TGCGCCAGCACCGGGGGACAGGGGAGTCTTCAAGAGACCCAGTACTTC; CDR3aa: CASTGGQGSLQETQYF
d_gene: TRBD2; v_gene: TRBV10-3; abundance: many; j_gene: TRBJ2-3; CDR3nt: TGTGCCATCAGTGAGGGGAAGCGGGGAGATACAGATACGCAGTATTTT; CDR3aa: CAISEGKRGDTDTQYF
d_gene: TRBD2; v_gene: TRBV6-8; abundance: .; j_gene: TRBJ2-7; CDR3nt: TGTGCCAGCAGTTACCGGGGGGGGCAGTACTTC; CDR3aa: CASSYRGGQYF
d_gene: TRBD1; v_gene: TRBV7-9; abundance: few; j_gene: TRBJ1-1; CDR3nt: TGTGCCAGCAGCACACCGGGACAGGGGGCACCTGAAGCTTTCTTT; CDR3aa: CASSTPGQGAPEAFF
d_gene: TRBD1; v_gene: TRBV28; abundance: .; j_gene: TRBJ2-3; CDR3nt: TGTGCCAGCAGTTTCCAGCCTAGCAGGGGGTTAGGCACAGATACGCAGTATTTT; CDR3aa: CASSFQPSRGLGTDTQYF
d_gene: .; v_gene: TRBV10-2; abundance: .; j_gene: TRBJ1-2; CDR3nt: TGCGCCAGCAGACACGACCTTGGGGATGGCTACACCTTC; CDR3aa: CASRHDLGDGYTF
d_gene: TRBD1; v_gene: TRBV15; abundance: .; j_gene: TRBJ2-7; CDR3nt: TGTGCCACCAGCAGAGAGGGACAGGGGGCTTACGAGCAGTACTTC; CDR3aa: CATSREGQGAYEQYF
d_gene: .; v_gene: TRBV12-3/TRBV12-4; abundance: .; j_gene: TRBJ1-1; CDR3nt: TGTGCCAGCAGTCCCGGACGGGGAACTAGTTCAGAAGCTTTCTTT; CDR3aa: CASSPGRGTSSEAFF
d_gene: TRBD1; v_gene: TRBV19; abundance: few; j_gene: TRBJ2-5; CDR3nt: TGTGCCGTTGGACAGGGGGCTGGAAAGACCCAGTACTTC; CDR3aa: CAVGQGAGKTQYF
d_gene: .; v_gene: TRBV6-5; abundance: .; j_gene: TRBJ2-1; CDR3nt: TGTGCCAGCAGTTACTTGATTATCGGTCCTCTACACCAATTGATCAATGAGCAGTTCTTC; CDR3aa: CASSYLIIGPLHQLINEQFF
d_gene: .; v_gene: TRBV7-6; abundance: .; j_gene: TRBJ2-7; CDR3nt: TGTGCCAGCAGCCAACAGGAGACCTACGAGCAGTACTTC; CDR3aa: CASSQQETYEQYF
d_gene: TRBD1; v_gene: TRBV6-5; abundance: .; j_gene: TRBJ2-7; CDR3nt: TGTGCCAGCAGTTACAAACCCGGGACAGGGTACGCCTTAAACCCTAGCTCCTACGAGCAGTACTTC; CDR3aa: CASSYKPGTGYALNPSSYEQYF
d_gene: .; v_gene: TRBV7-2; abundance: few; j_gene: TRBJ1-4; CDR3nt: TGTGCCTCGGCCAGGGTAAATGAAAAACTGTTTTTT; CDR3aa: CASARVNEKLFF
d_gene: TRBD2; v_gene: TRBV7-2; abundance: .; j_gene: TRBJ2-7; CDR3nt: TGTGCCAGCAGCGCCGGACTAGCGGGCCTGAGGGACGAGCAGTACTTC; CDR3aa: CASSAGLAGLRDEQYF
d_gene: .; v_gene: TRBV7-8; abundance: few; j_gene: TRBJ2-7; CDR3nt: TGTGCCAGCAGCTCCGAACGCGACGAGCAGTACTTC; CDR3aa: CASSSERDEQYF
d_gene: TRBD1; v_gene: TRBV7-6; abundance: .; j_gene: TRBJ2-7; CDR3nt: TGTGCCAGCAGCGAACAGGGGGCCGAGCAGTACTTC; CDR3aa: CASSEQGAEQYF
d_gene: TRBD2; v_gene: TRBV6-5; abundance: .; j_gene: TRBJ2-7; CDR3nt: TGTGCCAGCAGTTACTCCGGGACTAACGAGCAGTACTTC; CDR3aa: CASSYSGTNEQYF
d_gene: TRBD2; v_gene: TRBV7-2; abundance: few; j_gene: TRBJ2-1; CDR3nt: TGTGCCAGCAGCTTAGATAGCGGGGGGTCCTCCTACAATGAGCAGTTCTTC; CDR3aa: CASSLDSGGSSYNEQFF
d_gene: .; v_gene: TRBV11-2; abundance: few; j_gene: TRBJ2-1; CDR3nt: TGTGCCAGCAGAAGCTTAGTAGCTGCCTACAATGAGCAGTTCTTC; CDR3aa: CASRSLVAAYNEQFF
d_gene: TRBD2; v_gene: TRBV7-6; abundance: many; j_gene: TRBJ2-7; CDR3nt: TGTGCCAGCAGCTCGGGGGGTTCCTACGAGCAGTACTTC; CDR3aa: CASSSGGSYEQYF
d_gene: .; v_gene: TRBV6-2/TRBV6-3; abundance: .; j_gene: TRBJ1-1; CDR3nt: TGTGCCAGCAGTTACTCGAGTAGGAACACTGAAGCTTTCTTT; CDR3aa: CASSYSSRNTEAFF
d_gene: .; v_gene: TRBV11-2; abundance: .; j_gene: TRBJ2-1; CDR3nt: TGTGCCAGCAGCTTAGTCGAGGGAGCCGAGCAGTTCTTC; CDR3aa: CASSLVEGAEQFF
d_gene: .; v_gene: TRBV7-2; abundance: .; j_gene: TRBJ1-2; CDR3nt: TGTGCCAGCACCCCGAGTGGTCCGAACTATGGCTACACCTTC; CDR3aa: CASTPSGPNYGYTF
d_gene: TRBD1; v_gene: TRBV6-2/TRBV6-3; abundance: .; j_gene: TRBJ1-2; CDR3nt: TGTGCCACCCTCCTCCCCCAGGGGGCTCGCGGCTACACCTTC; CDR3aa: CATLLPQGARGYTF
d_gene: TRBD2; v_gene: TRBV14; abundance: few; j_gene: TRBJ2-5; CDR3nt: TGTGCCAGCAGCCTTTCTATAGCGGGAAGAGAGACCCAGTACTTC; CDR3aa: CASSLSIAGRETQYF
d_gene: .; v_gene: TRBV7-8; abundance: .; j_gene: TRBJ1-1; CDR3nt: TGTGCCAGCAGCTTAGAGCTTAACACTGAAGCTTTCTTT; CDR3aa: CASSLELNTEAFF
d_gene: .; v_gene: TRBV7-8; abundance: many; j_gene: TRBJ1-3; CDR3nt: TGTGCCAGCAGCTTAGCTCGGGAGAGCTCTGGAAACACCATATATTTT; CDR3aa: CASSLARESSGNTIYF
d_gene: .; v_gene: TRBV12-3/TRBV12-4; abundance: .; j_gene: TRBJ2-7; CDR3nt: TGTGCCAGCACATTGAGGGGAGAGCAGTACTTC; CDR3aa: CASTLRGEQYF
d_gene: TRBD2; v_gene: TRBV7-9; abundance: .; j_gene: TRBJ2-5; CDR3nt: TGTGCCAGCAGCTTTAGCGGGGGACAAGAGACCCAGTACTTC; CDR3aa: CASSFSGGQETQYF
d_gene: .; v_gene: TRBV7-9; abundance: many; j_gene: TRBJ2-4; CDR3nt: TGTGCCAGCAGCTCCCCTAGCGGTGGAGGGGGTTTAAACATTCAGTACTTC; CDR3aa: CASSSPSGGGGLNIQYF
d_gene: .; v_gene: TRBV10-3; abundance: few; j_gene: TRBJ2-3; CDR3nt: TGTGCCATCGGGAATTCGGGCACAGATACGCAGTATTTT; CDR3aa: CAIGNSGTDTQYF
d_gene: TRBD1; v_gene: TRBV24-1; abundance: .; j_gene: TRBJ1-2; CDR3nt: TGTGCCACCAGTGACGACAGGGGAGCTAACTATGGCTACACCTTC; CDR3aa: CATSDDRGANYGYTF
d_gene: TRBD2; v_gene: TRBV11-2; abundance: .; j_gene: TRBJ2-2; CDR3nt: TGTGCCAGCGGAGCGGGAGCCGGGGAGCTGTTTTTT; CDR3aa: CASGAGAGELFF
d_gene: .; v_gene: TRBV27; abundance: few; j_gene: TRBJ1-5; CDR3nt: TGTGCCAGCAGTTTCCCACGGACCAATCAGCCCCAGCATTTT; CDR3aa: CASSFPRTNQPQHF
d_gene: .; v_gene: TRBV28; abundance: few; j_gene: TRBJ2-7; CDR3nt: TGTGCCAGCAGGCGAGTAGGGGGTTGGTCCAGCGAGCAGTACTTC; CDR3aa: CASRRVGGWSSEQYF
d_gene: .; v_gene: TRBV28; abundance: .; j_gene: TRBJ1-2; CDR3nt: TGTGCCAGCAGTCTCCCCCGCCTGACCTATGGCTACACCTTC; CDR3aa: CASSLPRLTYGYTF